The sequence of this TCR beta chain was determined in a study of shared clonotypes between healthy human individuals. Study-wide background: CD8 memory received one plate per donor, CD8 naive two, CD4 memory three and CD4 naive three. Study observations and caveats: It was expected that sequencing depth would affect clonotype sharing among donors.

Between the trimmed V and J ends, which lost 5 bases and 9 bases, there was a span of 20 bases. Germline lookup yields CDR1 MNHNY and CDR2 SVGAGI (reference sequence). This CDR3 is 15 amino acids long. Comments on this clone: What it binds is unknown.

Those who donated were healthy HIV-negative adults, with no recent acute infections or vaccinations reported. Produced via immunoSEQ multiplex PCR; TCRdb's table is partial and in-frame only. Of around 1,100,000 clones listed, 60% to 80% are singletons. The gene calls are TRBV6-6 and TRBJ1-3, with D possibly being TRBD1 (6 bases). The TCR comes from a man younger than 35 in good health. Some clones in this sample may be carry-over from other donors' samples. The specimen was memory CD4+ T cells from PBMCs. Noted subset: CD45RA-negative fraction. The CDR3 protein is CASSSRTGPFGTIYF. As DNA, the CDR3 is TGTGCCAGCAGTAGCCGAACAGGGCCCTTCGGCACCATATATTTT.